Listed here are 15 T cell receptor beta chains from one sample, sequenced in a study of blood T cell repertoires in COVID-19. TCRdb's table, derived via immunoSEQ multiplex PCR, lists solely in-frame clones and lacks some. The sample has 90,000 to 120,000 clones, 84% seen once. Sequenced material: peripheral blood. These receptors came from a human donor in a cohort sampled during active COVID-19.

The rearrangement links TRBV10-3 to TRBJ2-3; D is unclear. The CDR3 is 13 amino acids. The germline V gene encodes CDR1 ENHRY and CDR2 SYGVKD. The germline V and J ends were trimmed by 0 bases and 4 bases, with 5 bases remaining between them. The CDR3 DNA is TGTGCCATCAGTGAGTCGCAGTCAGATACGCAGTATTTT. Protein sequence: CAISESQSDTQYF.

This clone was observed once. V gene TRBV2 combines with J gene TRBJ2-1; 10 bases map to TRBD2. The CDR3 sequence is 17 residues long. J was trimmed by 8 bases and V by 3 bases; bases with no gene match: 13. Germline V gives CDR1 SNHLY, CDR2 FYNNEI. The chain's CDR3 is CASSDLSLGLAMDEQFF. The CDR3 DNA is TGTGCCAGCAGTGATCTATCTCTGGGACTAGCGATGGATGAGCAGTTCTTC.

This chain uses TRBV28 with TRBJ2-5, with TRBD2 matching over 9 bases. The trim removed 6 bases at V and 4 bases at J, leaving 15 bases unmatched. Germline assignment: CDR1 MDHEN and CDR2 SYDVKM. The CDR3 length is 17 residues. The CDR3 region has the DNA TGTGCCAGCAGGTCTTCGGGACTAGCCCCCGGGGGAGAGACCCAGTACTTC. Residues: CASRSSGLAPGGETQYF. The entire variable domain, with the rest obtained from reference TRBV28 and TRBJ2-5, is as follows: DVKVTQSSRYLVKRTGEKVFLECVQDMDHENMFWYRQDPGLGLRLIYFSYDVKMKEKGDIPEGYSVSREKKERFSLILESASTNQTSMYLCASRSSGLAPGGETQYFGPGTRLLVL.

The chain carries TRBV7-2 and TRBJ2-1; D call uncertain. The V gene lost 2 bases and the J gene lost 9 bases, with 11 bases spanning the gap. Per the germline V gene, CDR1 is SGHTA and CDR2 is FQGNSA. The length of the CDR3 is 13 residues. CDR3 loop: CASSLFPPGEQFF. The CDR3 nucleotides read TGTGCCAGCAGCTTATTCCCCCCGGGTGAGCAGTTCTTC.

The CDR3 spells CASSPGTSGVTDTQYF. CDR3 in DNA: TGTGCCAGCTCACCGGGGACTAGCGGGGTCACAGATACGCAGTATTTT. This chain connects TRBV18 to TRBJ2-3; 13 bases agree with TRBD2. V was clipped by 3 bases and J by 2 bases; unmatched bases: 2. This CDR3 has 16 amino acids. Germline CDR1 reads KGHSH; CDR2 reads LQKENI.

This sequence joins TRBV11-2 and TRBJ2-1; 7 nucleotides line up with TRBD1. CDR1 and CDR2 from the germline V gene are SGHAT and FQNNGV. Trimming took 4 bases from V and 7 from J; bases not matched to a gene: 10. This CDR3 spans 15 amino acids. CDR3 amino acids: CASSSSLDRANEQFF. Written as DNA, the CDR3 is TGTGCCAGCAGCTCCAGTTTAGACAGGGCAAATGAGCAGTTCTTC.

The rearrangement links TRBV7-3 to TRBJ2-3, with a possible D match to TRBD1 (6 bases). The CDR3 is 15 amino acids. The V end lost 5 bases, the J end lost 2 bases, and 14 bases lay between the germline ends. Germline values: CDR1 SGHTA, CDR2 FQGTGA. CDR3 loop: CASSTQTGHTDTQYF. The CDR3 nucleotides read TGTGCCAGCAGCACGCAGACAGGCCACACAGATACGCAGTATTTT.

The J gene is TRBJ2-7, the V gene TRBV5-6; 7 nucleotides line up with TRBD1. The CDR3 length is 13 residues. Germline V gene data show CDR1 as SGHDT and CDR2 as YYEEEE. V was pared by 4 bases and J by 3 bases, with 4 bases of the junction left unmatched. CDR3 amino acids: CASSLQGYYEQYF. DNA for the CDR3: TGTGCCAGCAGCCTACAGGGGTACTACGAGCAGTACTTC.

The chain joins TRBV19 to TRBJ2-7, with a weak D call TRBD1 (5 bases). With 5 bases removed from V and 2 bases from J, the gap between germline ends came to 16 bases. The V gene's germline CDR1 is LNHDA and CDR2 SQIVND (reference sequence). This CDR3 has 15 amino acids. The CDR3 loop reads CASSLPGPTPYEQYF. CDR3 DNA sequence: TGTGCCAGTAGTCTCCCAGGGCCAACCCCCTACGAGCAGTACTTC.

DNA of the CDR3: TGTGCCAGCGTCTCACAGGGGCCGGCCACTGAAGCTTTCTTT. Amino acid sequence: CASVSQGPATEAFF. This rearrangement joins TRBV6-6 to TRBJ1-1; 7 bases are shared with TRBD1. V was clipped by 8 bases and J by 4 bases; unmatched bases: 10. Germline CDR1 MNHNY, CDR2 SVGAGI (reference sequence). The CDR3 has 14 amino acids.

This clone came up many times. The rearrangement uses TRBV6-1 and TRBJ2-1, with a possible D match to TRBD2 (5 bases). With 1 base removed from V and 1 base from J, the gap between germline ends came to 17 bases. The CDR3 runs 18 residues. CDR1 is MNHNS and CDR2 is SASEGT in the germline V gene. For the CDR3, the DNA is TGTGCCAGCAGTGAAGGACCCCCCGGGGTCCCGTCCTACAATGAGCAGTTCTTC. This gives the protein CASSEGPPGVPSYNEQFF.

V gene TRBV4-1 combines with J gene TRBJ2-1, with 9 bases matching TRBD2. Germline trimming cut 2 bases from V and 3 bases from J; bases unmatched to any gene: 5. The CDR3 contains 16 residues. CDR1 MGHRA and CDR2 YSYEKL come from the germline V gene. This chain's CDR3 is CASSQSEREVYNEQFF. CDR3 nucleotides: TGCGCCAGCAGCCAATCAGAGCGGGAGGTCTACAATGAGCAGTTCTTC.

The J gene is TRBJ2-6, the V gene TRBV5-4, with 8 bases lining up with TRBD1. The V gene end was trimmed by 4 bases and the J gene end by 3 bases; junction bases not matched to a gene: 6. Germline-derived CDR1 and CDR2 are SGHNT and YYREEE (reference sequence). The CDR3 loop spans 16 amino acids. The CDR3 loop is CASSADRANGANVLTF. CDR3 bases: TGTGCCAGCAGCGCGGACAGGGCCAATGGGGCCAACGTCCTGACTTTC.

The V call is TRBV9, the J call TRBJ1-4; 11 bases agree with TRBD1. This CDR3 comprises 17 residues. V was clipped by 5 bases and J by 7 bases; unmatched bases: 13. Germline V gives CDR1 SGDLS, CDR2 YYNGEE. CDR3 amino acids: CASSALGTGGVGEKLFF. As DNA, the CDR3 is TGTGCCAGCAGTGCACTAGGGACAGGGGGAGTCGGTGAAAAACTGTTTTTT.

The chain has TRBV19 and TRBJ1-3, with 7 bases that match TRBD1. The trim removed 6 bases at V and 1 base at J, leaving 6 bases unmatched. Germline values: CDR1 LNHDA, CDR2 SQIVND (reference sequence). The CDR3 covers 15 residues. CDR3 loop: CASRETGWSGNTIYF. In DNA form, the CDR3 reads TGTGCCAGTAGAGAGACAGGGTGGTCTGGAAACACCATATATTTT.